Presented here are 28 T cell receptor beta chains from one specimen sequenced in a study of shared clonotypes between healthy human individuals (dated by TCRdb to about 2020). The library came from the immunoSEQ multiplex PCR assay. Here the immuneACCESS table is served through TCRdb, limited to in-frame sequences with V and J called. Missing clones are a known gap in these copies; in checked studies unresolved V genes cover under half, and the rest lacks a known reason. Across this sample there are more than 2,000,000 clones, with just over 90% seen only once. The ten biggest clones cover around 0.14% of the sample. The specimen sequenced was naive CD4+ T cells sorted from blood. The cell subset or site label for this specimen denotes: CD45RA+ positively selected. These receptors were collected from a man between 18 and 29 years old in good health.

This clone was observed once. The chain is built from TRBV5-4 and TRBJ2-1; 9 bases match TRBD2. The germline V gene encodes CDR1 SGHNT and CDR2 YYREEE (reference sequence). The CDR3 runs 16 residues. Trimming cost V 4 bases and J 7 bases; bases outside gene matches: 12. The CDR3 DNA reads TGTGCCAGCAGCCCTTCACTTCTAGCGGGGTTTAATGAGCAGTTCTTC. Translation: CASSPSLLAGFNEQFF.

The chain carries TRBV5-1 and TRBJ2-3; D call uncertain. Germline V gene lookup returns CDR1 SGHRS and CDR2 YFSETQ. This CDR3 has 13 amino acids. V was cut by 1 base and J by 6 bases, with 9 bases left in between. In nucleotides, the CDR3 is TGCGCCAGCAGCTTGAATCAAGGGGATACGCAGTATTTT. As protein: CASSLNQGDTQYF.

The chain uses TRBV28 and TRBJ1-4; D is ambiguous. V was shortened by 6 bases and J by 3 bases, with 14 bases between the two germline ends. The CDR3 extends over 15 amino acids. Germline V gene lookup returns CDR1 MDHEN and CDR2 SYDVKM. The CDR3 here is CASRDSGSSNEKLFF. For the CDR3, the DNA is TGTGCCAGCAGAGATTCAGGAAGTTCTAATGAAAAACTGTTTTTT.

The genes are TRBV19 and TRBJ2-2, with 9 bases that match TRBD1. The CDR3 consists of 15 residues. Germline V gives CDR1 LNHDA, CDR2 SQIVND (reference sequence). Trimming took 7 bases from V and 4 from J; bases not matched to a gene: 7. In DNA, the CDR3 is TGTGCCAGTATTCAAACAGGGGGCCCCACCGGGGAGCTGTTTTTT. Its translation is CASIQTGGPTGELFF.

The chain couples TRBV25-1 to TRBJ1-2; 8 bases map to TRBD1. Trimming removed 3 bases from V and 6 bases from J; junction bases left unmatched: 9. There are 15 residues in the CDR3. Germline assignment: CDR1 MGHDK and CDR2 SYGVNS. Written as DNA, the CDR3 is TGTGCCAGCAGTGAGTCGACAGGGGAGTCGAATGGCTACACCTTC. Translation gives CASSESTGESNGYTF.

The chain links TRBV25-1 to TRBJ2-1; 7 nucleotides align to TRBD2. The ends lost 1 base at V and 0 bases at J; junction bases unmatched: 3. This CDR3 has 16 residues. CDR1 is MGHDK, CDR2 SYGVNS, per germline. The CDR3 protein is CASSEFPGGSYNEQFF. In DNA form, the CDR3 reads TGTGCCAGCAGTGAATTTCCGGGAGGCTCCTACAATGAGCAGTTCTTC.

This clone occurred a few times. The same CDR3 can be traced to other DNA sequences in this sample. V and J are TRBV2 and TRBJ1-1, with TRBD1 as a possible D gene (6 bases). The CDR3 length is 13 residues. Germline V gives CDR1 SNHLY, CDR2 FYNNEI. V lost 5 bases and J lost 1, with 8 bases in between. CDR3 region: CASSLDRNTEAFF. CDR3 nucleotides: TGTGCCAGCAGTTTGGACAGGAACACTGAAGCTTTCTTT.

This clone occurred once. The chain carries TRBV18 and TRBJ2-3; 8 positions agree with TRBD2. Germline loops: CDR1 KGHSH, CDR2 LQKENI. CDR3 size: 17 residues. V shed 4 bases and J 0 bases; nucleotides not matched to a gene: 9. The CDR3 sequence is CASSLTLLAGSTDTQYF. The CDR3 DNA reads TGTGCCAGCTCACTGACGCTATTAGCGGGGAGCACAGATACGCAGTATTTT.

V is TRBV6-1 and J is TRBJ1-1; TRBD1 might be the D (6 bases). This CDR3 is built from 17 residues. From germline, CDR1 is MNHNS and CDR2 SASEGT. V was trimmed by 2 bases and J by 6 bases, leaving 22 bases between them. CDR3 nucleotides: TGTGCCAGCAGTGAAAGGCGGCCAATCTCAGGGGACGCTGAAGCTTTCTTT. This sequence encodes CASSERRPISGDAEAFF.

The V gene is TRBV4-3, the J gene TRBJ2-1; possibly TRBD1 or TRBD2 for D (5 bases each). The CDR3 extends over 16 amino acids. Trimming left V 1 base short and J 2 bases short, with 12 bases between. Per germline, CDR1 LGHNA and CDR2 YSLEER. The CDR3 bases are TGCGCCAGCAGCCAAGCGGCGACAGCGGCCTACAATGAGCAGTTCTTC. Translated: CASSQAATAAYNEQFF.

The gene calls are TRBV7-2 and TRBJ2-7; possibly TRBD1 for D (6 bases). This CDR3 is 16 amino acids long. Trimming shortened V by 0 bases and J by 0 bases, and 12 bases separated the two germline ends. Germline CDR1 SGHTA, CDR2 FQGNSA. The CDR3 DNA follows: TGTGCCAGCAGCTTAGCGAGCGGACAGAGCTCCTACGAGCAGTACTTC. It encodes CASSLASGQSSYEQYF.

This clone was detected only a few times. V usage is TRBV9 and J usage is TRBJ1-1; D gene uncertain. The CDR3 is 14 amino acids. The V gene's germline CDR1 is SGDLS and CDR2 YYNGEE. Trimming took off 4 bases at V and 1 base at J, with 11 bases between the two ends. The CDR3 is CASSPGPGNTEAFF. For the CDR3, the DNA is TGTGCCAGCAGCCCTGGTCCGGGGAACACTGAAGCTTTCTTT.

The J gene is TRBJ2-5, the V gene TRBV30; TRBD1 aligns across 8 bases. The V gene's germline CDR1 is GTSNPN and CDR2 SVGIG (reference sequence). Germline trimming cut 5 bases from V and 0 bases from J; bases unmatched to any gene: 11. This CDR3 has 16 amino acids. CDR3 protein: CAWGQGASQNQETQYF. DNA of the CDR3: TGTGCCTGGGGCCAGGGGGCCTCCCAGAACCAAGAGACCCAGTACTTC.

The CDR3 DNA reads as TGCGCCAGCAGCTTGGAAGGGACAGGGGGCATTGAGCAGTTCTTC. Its translation: CASSLEGTGGIEQFF. This rearrangement joins TRBV5-1 to TRBJ2-1, with 12 positions matching TRBD1. This CDR3 is 15 amino acids long. V lost 0 bases and J lost 9; bases outside the gene matches: 4. Germline CDR1 reads SGHRS; CDR2 reads YFSETQ. The whole variable domain, filled in from reference TRBV5-1 and TRBJ2-1, reads KAGVTQTPRYLIKTRGQQVTLSCSPISGHRSVSWYQQTPGQGLQFLFEYFSETQRNKGNFPGRFSGRQFSNSRSEMNVSTLELGDSALYLCASSLEGTGGIEQFFGPGTRLTVL.

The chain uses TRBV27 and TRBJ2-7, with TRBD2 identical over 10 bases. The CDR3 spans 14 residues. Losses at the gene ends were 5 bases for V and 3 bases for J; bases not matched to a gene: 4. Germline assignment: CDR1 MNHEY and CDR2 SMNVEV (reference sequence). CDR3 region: CASSPRTSGYEQYF. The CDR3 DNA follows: TGTGCCAGCAGTCCGAGGACTAGCGGCTACGAGCAGTACTTC.

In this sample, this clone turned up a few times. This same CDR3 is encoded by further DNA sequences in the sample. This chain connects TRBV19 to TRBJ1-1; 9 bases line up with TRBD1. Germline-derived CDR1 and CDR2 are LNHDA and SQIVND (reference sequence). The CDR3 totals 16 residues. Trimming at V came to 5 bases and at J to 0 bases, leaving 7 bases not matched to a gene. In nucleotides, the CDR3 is TGTGCCAGTAGTCGTAGGACAGGGGTTTTGAACACTGAAGCTTTCTTT. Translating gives CASSRRTGVLNTEAFF. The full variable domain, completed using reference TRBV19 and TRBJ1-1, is DGGITQSPKYLFRKEGQNVTLSCEQNLNHDAMYWYRQDPGQGLRLIYYSQIVNDFQKGDIAEGYSVSREKKESFPLTVTSAQKNPTAFYLCASSRRTGVLNTEAFFGQGTRLTVV.

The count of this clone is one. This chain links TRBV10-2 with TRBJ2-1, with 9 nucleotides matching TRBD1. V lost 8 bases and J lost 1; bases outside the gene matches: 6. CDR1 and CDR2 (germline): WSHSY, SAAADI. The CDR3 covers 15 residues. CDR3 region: CASGRGTGSYNEQFF. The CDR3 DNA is TGCGCCAGCGGACGCGGGACAGGGTCCTACAATGAGCAGTTCTTC.

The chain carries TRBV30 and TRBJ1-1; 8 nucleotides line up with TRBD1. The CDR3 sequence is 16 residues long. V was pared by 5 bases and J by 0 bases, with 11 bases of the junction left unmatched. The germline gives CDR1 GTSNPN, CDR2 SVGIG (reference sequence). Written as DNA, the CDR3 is TGTGCCTGGGAGCAGGGGGCGGATTCCATGAACACTGAAGCTTTCTTT. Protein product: CAWEQGADSMNTEAFF.

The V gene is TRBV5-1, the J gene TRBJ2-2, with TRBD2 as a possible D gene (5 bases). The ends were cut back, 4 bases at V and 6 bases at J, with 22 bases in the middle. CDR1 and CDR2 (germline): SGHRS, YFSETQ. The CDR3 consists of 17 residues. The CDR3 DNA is TGCGCCAGCAGCATCCGGACTGGAAAAGCCCTCGCCGGGGAGCTGTTTTTT. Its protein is CASSIRTGKALAGELFF. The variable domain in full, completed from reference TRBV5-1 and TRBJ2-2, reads KAGVTQTPRYLIKTRGQQVTLSCSPISGHRSVSWYQQTPGQGLQFLFEYFSETQRNKGNFPGRFSGRQFSNSRSEMNVSTLELGDSALYLCASSIRTGKALAGELFFGEGSRLTVL.

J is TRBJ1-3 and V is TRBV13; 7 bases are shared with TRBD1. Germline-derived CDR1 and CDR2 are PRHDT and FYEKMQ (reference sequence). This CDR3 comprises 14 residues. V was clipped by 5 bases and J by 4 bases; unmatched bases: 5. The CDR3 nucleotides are TGTGCCAGCAGCATTACAGGGGTCGGAAACACCATATATTTT. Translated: CASSITGVGNTIYF.

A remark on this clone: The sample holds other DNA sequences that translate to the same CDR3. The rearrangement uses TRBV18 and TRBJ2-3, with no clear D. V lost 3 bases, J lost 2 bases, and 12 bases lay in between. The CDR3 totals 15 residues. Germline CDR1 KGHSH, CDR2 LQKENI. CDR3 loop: CASSPGGGNTDTQYF. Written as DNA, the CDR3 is TGTGCCAGCTCACCGGGTGGCGGAAACACAGATACGCAGTATTTT.

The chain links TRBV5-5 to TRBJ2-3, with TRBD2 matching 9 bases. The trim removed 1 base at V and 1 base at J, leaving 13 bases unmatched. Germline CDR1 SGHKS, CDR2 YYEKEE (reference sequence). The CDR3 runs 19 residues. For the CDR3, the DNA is TGTGCCAGCAGCTTGCCTAGCGGGGTATCCCTTCTCGGCACAGATACGCAGTATTTT. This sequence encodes CASSLPSGVSLLGTDTQYF.

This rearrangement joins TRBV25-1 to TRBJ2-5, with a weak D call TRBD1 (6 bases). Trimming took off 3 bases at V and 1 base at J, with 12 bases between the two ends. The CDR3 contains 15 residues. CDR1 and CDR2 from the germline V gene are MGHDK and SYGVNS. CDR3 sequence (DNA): TGTGCCAGCAGTGACCCTAGGACAGTCCAAGAGACCCAGTACTTC. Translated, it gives CASSDPRTVQETQYF.

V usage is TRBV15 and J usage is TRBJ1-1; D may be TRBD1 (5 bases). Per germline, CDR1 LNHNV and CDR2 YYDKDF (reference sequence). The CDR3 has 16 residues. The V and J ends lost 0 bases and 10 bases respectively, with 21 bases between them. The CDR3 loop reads CATSREMTIPGEGAFF. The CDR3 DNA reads TGTGCCACCAGCAGAGAAATGACAATCCCGGGGGAGGGAGCTTTCTTT.

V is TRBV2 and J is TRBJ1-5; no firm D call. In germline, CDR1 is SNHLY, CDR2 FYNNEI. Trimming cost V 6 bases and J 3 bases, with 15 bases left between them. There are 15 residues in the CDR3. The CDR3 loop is CASSLEGDSNQPQHF. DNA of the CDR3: TGTGCCAGCAGCTTAGAAGGTGATTCCAATCAGCCCCAGCATTTT.

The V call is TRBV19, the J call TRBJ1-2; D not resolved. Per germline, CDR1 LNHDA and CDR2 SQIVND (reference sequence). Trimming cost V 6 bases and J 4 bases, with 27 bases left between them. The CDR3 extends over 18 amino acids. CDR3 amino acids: CASSPLTGREKLPYGYTF. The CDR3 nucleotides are TGTGCCAGTAGCCCCCTTACCGGGCGGGAGAAACTTCCCTATGGCTACACCTTC.

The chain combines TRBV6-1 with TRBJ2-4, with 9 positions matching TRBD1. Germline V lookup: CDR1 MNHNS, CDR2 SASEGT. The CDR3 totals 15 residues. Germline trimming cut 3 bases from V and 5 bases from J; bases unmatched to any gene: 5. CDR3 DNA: TGTGCCAGCAGTGATCAGGACAGGGGCCAAAACATTCAGTACTTC. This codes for CASSDQDRGQNIQYF.

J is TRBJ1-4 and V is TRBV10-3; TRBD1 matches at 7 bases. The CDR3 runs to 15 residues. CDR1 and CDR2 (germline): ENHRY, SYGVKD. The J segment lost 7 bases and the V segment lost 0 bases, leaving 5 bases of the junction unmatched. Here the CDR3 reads CAISESQGVGEKLFF. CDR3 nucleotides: TGTGCCATCAGTGAGTCGCAGGGGGTTGGTGAAAAACTGTTTTTT.